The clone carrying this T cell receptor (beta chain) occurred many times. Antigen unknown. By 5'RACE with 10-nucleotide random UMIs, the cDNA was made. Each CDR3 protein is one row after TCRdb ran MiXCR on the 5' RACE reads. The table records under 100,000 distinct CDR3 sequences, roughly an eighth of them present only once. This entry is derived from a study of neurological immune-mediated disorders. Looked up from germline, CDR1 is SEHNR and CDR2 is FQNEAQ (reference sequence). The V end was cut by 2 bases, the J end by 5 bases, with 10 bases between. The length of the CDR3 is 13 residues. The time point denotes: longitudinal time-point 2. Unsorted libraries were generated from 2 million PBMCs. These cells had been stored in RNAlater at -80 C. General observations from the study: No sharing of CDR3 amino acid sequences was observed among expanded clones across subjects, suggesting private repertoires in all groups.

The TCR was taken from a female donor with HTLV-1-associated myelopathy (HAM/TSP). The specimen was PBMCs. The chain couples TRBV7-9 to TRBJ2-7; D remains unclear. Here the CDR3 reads CASSLPPYHEQYF. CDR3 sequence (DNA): TGTGCCAGCAGCTTACCCCCCTACCACGAGCAGTACTTC.